This T cell receptor (beta chain) was recorded in a study of blood T cell repertoires in COVID-19. In the study overall: The study drew acute and convalescent COVID-19 samples from the United States, Italy and Spain.

In the study's own analysis: Estimation of nucleated cell counts relied on the amplification of reference gene primers. Profiled with immunoSEQ multiplex PCR; TCRdb holds only in-frame clones, not every one. V, J and clone size are those of that table, while D and trimming were read from the DNA. This sample yields fewer than 140,000 clones, of which roughly four fifths are seen a single time; 11% to 15% belongs to the top ten. This CDR3 contains 14 residues. Germline CDR1 LNHNV, CDR2 YYDKDF (reference sequence). The sequenced sample was peripheral blood. The source is a woman aged 60 to 75 with acute or convalescent COVID-19. This rearrangement joins TRBV15 to TRBJ2-5; 10 bases agree with TRBD1. Judging by the DNA end, TRBJ2-7 fits better; the J call may be wrong. CDR3 in amino acids: CATSVRDRGNEQYF. The DNA of the CDR3 is TGTGCCACCAGCGTCCGGGACAGGGGAAACGAGCAGTACTTC.